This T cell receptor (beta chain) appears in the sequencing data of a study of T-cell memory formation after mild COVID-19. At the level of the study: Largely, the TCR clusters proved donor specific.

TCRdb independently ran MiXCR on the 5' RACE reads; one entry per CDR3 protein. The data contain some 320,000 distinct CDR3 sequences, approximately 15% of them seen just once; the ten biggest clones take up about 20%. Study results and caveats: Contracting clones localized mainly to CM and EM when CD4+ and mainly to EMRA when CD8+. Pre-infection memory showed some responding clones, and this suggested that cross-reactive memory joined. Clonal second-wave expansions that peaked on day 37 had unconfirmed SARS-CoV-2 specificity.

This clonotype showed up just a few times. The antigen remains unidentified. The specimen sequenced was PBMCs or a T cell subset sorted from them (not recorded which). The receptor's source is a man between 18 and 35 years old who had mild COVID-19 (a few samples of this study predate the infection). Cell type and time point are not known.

DNA of the CDR3: TGTGCCAGCAGCCCAGGGGAGGTGGGCCCGGGGTACAATGAGCAGTTCTTC. Its protein product is CASSPGEVGPGYNEQFF. J is TRBJ2-1 and V is TRBV11-2; D may correspond to TRBD1 or TRBD2 (6 bases each). V dropped 5 bases and J dropped 4 bases, with 21 bases sitting between them. Germline V gene data show CDR1 as SGHAT and CDR2 as FQNNGV. The CDR3 loop spans 17 amino acids.